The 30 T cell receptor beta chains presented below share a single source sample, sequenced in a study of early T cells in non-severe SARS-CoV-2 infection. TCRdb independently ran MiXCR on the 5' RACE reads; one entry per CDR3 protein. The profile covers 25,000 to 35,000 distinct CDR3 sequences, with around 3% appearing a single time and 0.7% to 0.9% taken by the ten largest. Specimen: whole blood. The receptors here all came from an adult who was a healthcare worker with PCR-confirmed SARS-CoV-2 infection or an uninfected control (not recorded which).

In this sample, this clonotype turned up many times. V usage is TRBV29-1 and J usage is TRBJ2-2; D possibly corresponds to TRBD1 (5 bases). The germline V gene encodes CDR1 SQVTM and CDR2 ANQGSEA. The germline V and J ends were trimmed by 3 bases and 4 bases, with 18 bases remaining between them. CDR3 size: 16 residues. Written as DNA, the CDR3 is TGCAGCGTTGATCGTGGGGCAGGGATTAGCACCGGGGAGCTGTTTTTT. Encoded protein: CSVDRGAGISTGELFF.

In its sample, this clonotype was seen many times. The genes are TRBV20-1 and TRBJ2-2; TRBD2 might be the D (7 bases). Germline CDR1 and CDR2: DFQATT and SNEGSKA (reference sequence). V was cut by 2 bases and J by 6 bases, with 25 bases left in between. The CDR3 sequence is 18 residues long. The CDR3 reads CSARRIGDAGAGSGELFF. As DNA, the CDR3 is TGCAGTGCTAGAAGAATCGGGGACGCGGGGGCGGGTTCCGGGGAGCTGTTTTTT.

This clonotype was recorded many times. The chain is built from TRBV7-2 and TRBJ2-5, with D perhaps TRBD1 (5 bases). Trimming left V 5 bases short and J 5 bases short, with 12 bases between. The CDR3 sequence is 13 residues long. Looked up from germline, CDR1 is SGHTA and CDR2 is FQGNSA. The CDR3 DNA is TGTGCCAGCAGCCCGCAGGGCTTCGAGACCCAGTACTTC. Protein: CASSPQGFETQYF.

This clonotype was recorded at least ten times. DNA for the CDR3: TGTGCCAGCAGCTTAGCGGGGACTACTAAAGAGACCCAGTACTTC. It translates to CASSLAGTTKETQYF. The J gene is TRBJ2-5, the V gene TRBV7-2; 7 positions match TRBD2. The V gene's germline CDR1 is SGHTA and CDR2 FQGNSA. The V segment lost 0 bases and the J segment 3 bases; nucleotides outside the gene matches: 4. This CDR3 region has 15 residues. The whole variable domain, remainder taken from reference TRBV7-2 and TRBJ2-5, is GAGVSQSPSNKVTEKGKDVELRCDPISGHTALYWYRQSLGQGLEFLIYFQGNSAPDKSGLPSDRFSAERTGGSVSTLTIQRTQQEDSAVYLCASSLAGTTKETQYFGPGTRLLVL.

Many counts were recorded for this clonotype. CDR3 region: CATSSDPGESGGKADTQYF. The CDR3 coding sequence is TGTGCCACCAGCAGTGACCCGGGGGAGAGCGGGGGAAAAGCGGATACGCAGTATTTT. The chain employs TRBV15 and TRBJ2-3; 8 nucleotides match TRBD2. From germline, CDR1 is LNHNV and CDR2 YYDKDF (reference sequence). The junction had 20 bases not matched to a gene; V was cut back by 3 bases and J by 6 bases. The CDR3 sequence is 19 residues long.

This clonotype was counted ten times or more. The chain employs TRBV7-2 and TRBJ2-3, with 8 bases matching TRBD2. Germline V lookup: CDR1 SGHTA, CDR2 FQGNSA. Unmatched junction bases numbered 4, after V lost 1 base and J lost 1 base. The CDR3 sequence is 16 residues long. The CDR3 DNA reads TGTGCCAGCAGCTTAGTCGAGCGGGGGCGCACAGATACGCAGTATTTT. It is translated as CASSLVERGRTDTQYF.

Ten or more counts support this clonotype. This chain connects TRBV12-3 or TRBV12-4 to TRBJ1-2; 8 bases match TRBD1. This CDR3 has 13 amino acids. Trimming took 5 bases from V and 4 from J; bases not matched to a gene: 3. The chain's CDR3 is CASSLGQGYGYTF. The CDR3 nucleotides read TGTGCCAGCAGTCTAGGACAGGGCTATGGCTACACCTTC.

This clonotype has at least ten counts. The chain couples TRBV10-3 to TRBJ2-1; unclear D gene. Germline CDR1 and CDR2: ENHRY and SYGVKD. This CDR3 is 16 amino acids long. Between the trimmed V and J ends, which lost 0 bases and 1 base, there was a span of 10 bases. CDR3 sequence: CAISESTVMSYNEQFF. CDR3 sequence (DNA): TGTGCCATCAGTGAGTCGACGGTAATGTCCTACAATGAGCAGTTCTTC.

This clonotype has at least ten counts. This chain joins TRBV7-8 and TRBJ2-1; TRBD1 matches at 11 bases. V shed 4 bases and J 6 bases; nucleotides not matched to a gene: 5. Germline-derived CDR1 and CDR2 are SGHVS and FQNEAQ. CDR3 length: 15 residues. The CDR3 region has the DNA TGTGCCAGCAGCTCAAGGACAGGGGGCTTCAATGAGCAGTTCTTC. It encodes CASSSRTGGFNEQFF.

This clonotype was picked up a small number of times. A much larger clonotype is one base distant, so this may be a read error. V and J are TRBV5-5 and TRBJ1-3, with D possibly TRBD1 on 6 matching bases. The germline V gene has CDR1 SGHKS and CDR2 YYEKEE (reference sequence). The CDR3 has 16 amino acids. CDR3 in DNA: TGTGTCAGCAGCCCCAGGGGACGTCCTTCTGGAAACACCATATATTTT. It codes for CVSSPRGRPSGNTIYF.

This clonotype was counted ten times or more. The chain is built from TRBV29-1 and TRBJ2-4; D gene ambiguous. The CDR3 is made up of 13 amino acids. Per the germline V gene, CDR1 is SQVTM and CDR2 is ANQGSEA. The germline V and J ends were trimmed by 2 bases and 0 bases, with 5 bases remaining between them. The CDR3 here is CSVELVAKNIQYF. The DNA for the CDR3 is TGCAGCGTTGAATTAGTAGCCAAAAACATTCAGTACTTC.

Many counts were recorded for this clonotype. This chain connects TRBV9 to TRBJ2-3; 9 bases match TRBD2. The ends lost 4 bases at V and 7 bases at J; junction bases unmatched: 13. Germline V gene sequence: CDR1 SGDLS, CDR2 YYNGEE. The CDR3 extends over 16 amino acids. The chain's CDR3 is CASSPRGSGGVNTQYF. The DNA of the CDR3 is TGTGCCAGCAGCCCCCGGGGTAGCGGGGGAGTTAATACGCAGTATTTT.

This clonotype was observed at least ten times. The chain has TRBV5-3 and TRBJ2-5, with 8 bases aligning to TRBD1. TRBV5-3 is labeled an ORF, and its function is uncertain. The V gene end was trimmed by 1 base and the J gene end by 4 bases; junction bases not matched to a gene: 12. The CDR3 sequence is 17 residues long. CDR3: CARSLLGDRPRGETQYF. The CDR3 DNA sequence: TGTGCCAGAAGCTTGCTTGGGGACAGGCCTCGTGGAGAGACCCAGTACTTC.

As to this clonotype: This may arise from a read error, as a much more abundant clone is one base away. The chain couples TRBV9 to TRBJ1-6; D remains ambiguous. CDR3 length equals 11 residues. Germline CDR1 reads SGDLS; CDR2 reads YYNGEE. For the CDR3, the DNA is TGTGCCAGCGGCAGTGATTCACTCCTCCACTTT. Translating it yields CASGSDSLLHF.

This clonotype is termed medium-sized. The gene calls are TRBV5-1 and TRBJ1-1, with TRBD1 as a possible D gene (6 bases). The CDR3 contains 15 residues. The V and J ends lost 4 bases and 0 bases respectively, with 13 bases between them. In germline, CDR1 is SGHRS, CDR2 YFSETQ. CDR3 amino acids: CASSPGGQLNTEAFF. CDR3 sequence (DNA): TGCGCCAGCAGCCCGGGCGGACAGTTGAACACTGAAGCTTTCTTT.

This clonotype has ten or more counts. CDR3 sequence (DNA): TGTGCCAGCAGCCCCCTCGGGGGGGCTAGGCCTGAAGCTTTCTTT. This codes for CASSPLGGARPEAFF. The chain couples TRBV11-2 to TRBJ1-1; possible D gene TRBD1, 6 bases. Germline lookup yields CDR1 SGHAT and CDR2 FQNNGV. The CDR3 consists of 15 residues. With 5 bases removed from V and 6 bases from J, the gap between germline ends came to 19 bases.

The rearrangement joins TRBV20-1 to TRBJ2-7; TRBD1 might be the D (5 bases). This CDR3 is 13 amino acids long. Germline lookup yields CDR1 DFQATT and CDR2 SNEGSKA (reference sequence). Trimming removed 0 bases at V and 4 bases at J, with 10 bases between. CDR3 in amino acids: CSARDRGRYEQYV. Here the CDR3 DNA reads TGCAGTGCTAGAGATAGGGGAAGGTACGAGCAGTACGTC.

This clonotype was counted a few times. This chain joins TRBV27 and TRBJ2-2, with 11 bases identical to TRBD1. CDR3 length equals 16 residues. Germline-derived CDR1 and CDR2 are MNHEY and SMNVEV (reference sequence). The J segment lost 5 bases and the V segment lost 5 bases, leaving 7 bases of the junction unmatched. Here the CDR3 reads CASSAPGQGVTGELFF. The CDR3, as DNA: TGTGCCAGCAGTGCTCCGGGACAGGGGGTGACCGGGGAGCTGTTTTTT.

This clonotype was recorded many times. CDR3 amino acids: CASSAGTGIVGTEAFF. CDR3 DNA sequence: TGTGCCAGCTCAGCCGGGACAGGGATTGTGGGCACTGAAGCTTTCTTT. V gene TRBV18 combines with J gene TRBJ1-1, with 9 bases identical to TRBD1. The length of the CDR3 is 16 residues. The V segment lost 5 bases and the J segment 4 bases; nucleotides outside the gene matches: 11. Germline-derived CDR1 and CDR2 are KGHSH and LQKENI.

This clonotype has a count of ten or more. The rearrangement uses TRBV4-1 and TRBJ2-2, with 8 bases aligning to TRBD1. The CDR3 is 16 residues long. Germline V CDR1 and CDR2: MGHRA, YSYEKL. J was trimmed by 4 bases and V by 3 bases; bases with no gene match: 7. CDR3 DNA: TGCGCCAGCAGCCAGATCGGACAGGGACTCACCGGGGAGCTGTTTTTT. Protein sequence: CASSQIGQGLTGELFF.

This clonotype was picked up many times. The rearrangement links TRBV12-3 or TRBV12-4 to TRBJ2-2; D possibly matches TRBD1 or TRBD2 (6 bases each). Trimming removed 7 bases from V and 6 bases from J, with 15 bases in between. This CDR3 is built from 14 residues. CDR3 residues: CASTPGAKAGELFF. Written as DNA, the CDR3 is TGTGCCAGCACGCCGGGGGCAAAGGCCGGGGAGCTGTTTTTT.

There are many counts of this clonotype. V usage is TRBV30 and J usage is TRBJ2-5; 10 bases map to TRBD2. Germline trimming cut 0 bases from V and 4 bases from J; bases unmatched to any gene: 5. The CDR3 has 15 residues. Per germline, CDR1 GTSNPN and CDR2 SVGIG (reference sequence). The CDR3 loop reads CAWSVSGLASETQYF. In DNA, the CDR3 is TGTGCCTGGAGTGTTTCGGGACTAGCGTCAGAGACCCAGTACTTC.

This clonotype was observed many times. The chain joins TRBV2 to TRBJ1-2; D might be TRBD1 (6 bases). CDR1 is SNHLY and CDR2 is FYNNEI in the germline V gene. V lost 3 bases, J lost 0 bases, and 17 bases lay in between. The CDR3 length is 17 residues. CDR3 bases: TGTGCCAGCAGTGATGTCGGGGGGCTCCTACCTAACTATGGCTACACCTTC. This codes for CASSDVGGLLPNYGYTF.

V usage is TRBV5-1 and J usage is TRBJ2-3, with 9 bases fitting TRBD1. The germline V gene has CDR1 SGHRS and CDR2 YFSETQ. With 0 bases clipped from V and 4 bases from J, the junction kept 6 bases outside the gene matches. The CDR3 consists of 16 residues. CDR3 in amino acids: CASSLVGTGMPDTQYF. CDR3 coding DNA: TGCGCCAGCAGCTTGGTCGGGACAGGGATGCCAGATACGCAGTATTTT.

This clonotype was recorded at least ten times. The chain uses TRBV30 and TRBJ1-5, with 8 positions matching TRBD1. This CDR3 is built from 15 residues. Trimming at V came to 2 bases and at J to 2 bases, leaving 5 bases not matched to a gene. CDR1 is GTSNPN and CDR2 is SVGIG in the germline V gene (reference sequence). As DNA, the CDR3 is TGTGCCTGGAGTAGGACAGGGAGCGGCAATCAGCCCCAGCATTTT. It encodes CAWSRTGSGNQPQHF.

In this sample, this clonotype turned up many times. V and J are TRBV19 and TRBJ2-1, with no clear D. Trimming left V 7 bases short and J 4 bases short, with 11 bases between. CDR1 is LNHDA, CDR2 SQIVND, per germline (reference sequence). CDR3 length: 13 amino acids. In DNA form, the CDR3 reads TGTGCCAGTAATGGCAGGACGTACAATGAGCAGTTCTTC. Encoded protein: CASNGRTYNEQFF.

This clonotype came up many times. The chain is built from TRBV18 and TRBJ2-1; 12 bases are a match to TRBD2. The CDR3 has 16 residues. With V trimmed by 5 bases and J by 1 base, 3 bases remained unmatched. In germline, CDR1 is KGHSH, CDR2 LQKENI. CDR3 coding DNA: TGTGCCAGCTCAGCGACTAGCGGGGGTTCCTACAATGAGCAGTTCTTC. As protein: CASSATSGGSYNEQFF.

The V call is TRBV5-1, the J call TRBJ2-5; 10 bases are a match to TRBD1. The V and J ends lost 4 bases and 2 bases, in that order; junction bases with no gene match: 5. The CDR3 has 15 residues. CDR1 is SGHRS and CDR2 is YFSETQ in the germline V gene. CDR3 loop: CASSAGQGTQETQYF. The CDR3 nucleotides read TGCGCCAGCAGCGCGGGACAGGGGACTCAAGAGACCCAGTACTTC.

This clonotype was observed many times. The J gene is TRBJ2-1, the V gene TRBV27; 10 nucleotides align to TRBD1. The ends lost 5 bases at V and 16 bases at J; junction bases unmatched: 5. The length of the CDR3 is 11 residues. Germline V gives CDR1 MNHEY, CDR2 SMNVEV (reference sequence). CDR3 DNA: TGTGCCAGCAGTACCGGGACAGGGGAATTCTTC. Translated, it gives CASSTGTGEFF.

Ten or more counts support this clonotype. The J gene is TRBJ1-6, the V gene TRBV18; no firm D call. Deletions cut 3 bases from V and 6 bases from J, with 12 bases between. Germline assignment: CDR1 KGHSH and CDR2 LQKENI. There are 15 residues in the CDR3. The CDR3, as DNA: TGTGCCAGCTCACCGCTGGAAGGGTCTAATTCACCCCTCCACTTT. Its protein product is CASSPLEGSNSPLHF.